This T cell receptor (beta chain) was documented in a study of shared clonotypes between healthy human individuals (dated by TCRdb to about 2020). With regard to the full study: Three men and a couple of women, aged 18 to 49 years, made up the cohort. For each donor, three plates each were used for CD4 naive and CD4 memory, two plates were used for CD8 naive, and one plate was used for CD8 memory. To estimate repertoire size and how much clonotype sharing occurs between individuals, the study deeply sequenced the blood TCR repertoires of a handful of healthy adults. To increase sequencing depth and limit assay-specific biases, different laboratories used diverse techniques to prepare libraries and sequence TCR repertoires. Between about 0.8 and 9 billion PBMCs per donor were obtained by leukapheresis.

Beyond this particular receptor, the publication reports: Compared with non-shared clonotypes, the clonotypes found in all four sorted-subset donors had higher generation probabilities. Sampling was restricted to blood, and TCR repertoires in tissue are likely to differ from TCR repertoires in blood. Across several donors, around 5.4% of naive CD4, roughly 3.3% of naive CD8, around 2.1% of memory CD4, and approximately 0.4% of memory CD8 clonotypes were shared. Pairwise subsampling indicated that sequencing depth was expected to affect the degree of clonotype sharing among donors. Incomplete sequencing was indicated by rarefaction of sorted-subset datasets, despite the large sequencing depth. The genetic and exposure-history diversity represented was limited by the small number of donors. Naive subsets generally had larger estimated clonotype richness than memory subsets.

Using the deep immunoSEQ assay, multiplex PCR amplified TCR CDR3 regions from genomic DNA. For each cell subset, the extracted genomic DNA was distributed evenly across all wells of several immunoSEQ 96-well plates, and each plate served as one replicate. Each replicate PCR for sorted subsets received 200 ng genomic DNA, equal to about 30,000 T cell genomes. Purified libraries were measured with a Qubit 3.0 fluorometer, size-checked on a Bioanalyzer 2100, and measured again with the KAPA Library Quantification kit. A separate single-read 150-cycle Illumina NextSeq 550 flow cell was used to sequence each immunoSEQ 96-well plate. As for the authors' bioinformatics: Because the immunoSEQ output included only junctional sequences and no quality scores, the filtering could not be the same as the filtering used for full-length reads. Sequences were annotated with PyIR, a Python wrapper for IgBLAST v1.9, using IMGT germline references to assign V/J genes and CDR3. Reads were filtered out if the reads had weak V/J assignments (E-value above 1e-6), no CDR3, stop codons, out-of-frame junctions, or ambiguous translated residues. A V3J clonotype was defined by an identical inferred V gene, J gene, and CDR3 amino acid sequence. Percentage overlap between repertoires was calculated by dividing the number of shared unique clonotypes by the size of the smaller repertoire. Three approaches were used to assess repertoire richness: RTK rarefaction, the Chao1 estimator, and Recon v2.1 estimates of unobserved clonotypes. Generation probabilities for all TCRbeta clonotypes obtained by the gDNA method from four donors were computed using OLGA. TCRdb carries this immuneACCESS record with in-frame sequences only. Its versions omit some clonotypes, under half of them owing to an unresolved V gene in the studies checked, with the rest unexplained. That table gives V, J and clone size, and the DNA gave D and trimming. The sample table shows millions of clones, and just over 90% are seen once. Clones ranked in the top ten supply under 0.45% of the sample.

Clipping removes 4 bases from V and 15 bases from J, with 12 as the unmatched junction base count. CDR1 and CDR2 are read off the germline V gene as SGHRS and YFSETQ. The CDR3 goes from the cysteine to the phenylalanine over 13 residues. Kept here is only the CDR3 DNA, which spans 39 bases and is read in frame from base 1. The donors were healthy, HIV-negative adults who had no recently reported acute infections or vaccinations. Every donor was a Caucasian adult residing in Nashville, Tennessee, USA. Magnetic negative selection was used to enrich CD4+ T cells, after which naive cells were positively selected on CD45RA and the negative fraction became the memory subset. Blood was obtained by leukapheresis, after which PBMCs were separated by Ficoll-Histopaque density gradient centrifugation and cryopreserved in liquid nitrogen vapor phase. Analytical flow cytometry was used to check the purity and quantity of each magnetically sorted T cell population. From each sorted fraction, genomic DNA was isolated and quantified by UV absorbance on a Nanodrop 2000c.

About this clone: It lacks a known antigen. Base qualities are missing; no much larger clone stands one base away.

Sequencing used naive CD4+ T cells from PBMCs. This sample's cell subset or site label indicates: CD45RA+ positively selected. The receptor was derived from a young man in good health. Some clones in this sample may be carry-over from other donors' samples. The sequence is built from TRBV5-1 and TRBJ2-3, with 9 bases aligning to TRBD1. The DNA is TGCGCCAGCAGCCCCGAGCGGGACAGGGTTTTCTATTTT. Translated, this gives CASSPERDRVFYF.